This T cell receptor (beta chain) derives from a study of T cell repertoires in cytomegalovirus infection. Whole-study context: HLA-B-restricted CMV epitopes that are well studied were used alongside recently identified HLA-C-restricted ones. Evidence of both CMV infection and a matching HLA type came from public TCR beta signatures. The study's findings and limits: CMV-specific HLA-C-restricted TCR beta clonotypes dominated the ex vivo response.

Notes on this clonotype: Its antigen is undetermined.

TCRdb recomputed calls from the reads with MiXCR, one row per CDR3 protein. This repertoire shows hundreds of thousands of distinct CDR3 sequences, around 30% found once; its top ten account for around an eighth. V was trimmed by 5 bases and J by 1 base, leaving 15 bases between them. The CDR3 length is 15 residues. CDR1 and CDR2 (germline): SGHVS, FNYEAQ. The receptor comes from a human donor in good health (CMV status not recorded). Some clones in this sample may be carry-over from other donors' samples. The material sequenced was cultured CD8+ T cells from PBMCs, taken from culture after CMV antigen stimulation. This chain connects TRBV7-6 to TRBJ2-7; weak D call: TRBD2 (5 bases). CDR3 sequence: CASSATGSASYEQYF. CDR3 nucleotide sequence: TGTGCCAGCAGCGCTACGGGGTCAGCATCCTACGAGCAGTACTTC.